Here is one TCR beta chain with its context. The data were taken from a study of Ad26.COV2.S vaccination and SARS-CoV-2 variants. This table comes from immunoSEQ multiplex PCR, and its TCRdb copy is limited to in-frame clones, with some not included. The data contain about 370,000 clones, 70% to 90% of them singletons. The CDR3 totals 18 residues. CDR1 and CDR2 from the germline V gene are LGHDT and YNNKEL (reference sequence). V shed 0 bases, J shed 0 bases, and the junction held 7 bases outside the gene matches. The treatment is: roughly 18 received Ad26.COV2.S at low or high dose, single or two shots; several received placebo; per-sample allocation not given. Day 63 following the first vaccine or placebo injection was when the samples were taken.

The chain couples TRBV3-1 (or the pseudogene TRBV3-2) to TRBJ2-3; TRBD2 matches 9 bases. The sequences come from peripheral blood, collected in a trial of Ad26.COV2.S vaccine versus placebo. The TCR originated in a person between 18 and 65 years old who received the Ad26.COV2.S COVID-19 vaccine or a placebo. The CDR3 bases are TGTGCCAGCAGCCAAGATATCCCTAGCGGGGCAAGCACAGATACGCAGTATTTT. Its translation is CASSQDIPSGASTDTQYF.